This TCR beta chain originates from a study of early T cells in non-severe SARS-CoV-2 infection. This clonotype was seen a handful of times. Individual cDNA molecules were tagged with unique molecular identifiers, the study reported. TCRdb itself ran the 5' RACE reads through MiXCR, one entry per CDR3 protein. The sample lists about 30,000 distinct CDR3 sequences, 3.9% occurring once. Trimming stripped 7 bases from V and 0 bases from J, with 10 bases between. Per the germline V gene, CDR1 is GTSNPN and CDR2 is SVGIG (reference sequence). This CDR3 spans 13 amino acids. The chain has TRBV30 and TRBJ2-1; unclear D gene. Sequenced material: whole blood. The TCR sequence derives from an adult who was a healthcare worker with PCR-confirmed SARS-CoV-2 infection or an uninfected control (not recorded which). CDR3 residues: CASIVGSYNEQFF. In DNA form, the CDR3 reads TGTGCCTCAATAGTGGGCTCCTACAATGAGCAGTTCTTC.